This T cell receptor (beta chain) was sequenced in a study of T cell changes during pregnancy in multiple sclerosis. This clone was counted many times. Assay used: immunoSEQ multiplex PCR; TCRdb lists only in-frame clones, some missing. The profile covers tens of thousands of clones, with 90% appearing a single time and 6% to 7% taken by the ten largest. Germline lookup yields CDR1 SQVTM and CDR2 ANQGSEA. The germline V and J ends were trimmed by 4 bases and 1 base, with 16 bases remaining between them. This CDR3 is 15 amino acids long. This TCR was sampled from a female donor with multiple sclerosis, enrolled in a pregnancy study. The V call is TRBV29-1, the J call TRBJ1-1; the D gene is possibly TRBD1 (6 bases). The source was CD8+ T cells from peripheral blood mononuclear cells, collected in the third trimester of pregnancy. The CDR3 here is CSVGVGGDGNTEAFF. The DNA for the CDR3 is TGCAGCGTTGGGGTAGGGGGGGACGGGAACACTGAAGCTTTCTTT.